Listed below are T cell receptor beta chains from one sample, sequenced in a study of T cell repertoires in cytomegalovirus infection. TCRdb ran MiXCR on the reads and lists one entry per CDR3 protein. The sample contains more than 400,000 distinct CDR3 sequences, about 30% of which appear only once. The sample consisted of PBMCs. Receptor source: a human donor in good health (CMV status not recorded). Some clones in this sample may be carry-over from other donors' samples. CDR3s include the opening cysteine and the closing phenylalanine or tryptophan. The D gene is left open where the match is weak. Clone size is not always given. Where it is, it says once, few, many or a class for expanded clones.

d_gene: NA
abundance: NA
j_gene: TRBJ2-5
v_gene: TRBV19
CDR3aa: CASTIDPQGGTQYF
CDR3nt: TGTGCCAGTACCATAGACCCACAAGGAGGGACCCAGTACTTC

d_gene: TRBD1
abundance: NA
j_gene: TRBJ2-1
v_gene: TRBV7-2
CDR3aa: CASSADRGGLQFF
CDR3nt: TGTGCCAGCAGCGCGGACAGGGGGGGTTTGCAGTTCTTC

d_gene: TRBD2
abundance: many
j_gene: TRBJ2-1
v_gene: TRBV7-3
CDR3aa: CASSFGVGRENNEQFF
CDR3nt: TGTGCCAGCAGCTTCGGGGTCGGGAGGGAAAACAATGAGCAGTTCTTC

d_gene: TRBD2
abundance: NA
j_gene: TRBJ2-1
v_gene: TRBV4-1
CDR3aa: CASSPLGGGDYNEQFF
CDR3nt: TGCGCCAGCAGCCCCCTTGGGGGAGGGGACTACAATGAGCAGTTCTTC

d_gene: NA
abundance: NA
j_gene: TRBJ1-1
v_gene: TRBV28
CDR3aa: CASSHRDTEAFF
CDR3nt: TGTGCCAGCAGTCACAGGGACACTGAAGCTTTCTTT

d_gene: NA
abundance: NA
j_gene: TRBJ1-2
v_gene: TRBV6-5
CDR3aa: CAVGLPLGYTF
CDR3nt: TGTGCCGTTGGACTGCCGCTAGGCTACACCTTC

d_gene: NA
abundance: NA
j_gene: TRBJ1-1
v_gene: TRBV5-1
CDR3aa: CASSVGLNTEAFF
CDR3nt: TGCGCCAGCAGCGTGGGATTGAACACTGAAGCTTTCTTT

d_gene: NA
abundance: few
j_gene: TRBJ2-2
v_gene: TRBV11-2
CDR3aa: CASSLGERRNTGELFF
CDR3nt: TGTGCCAGCAGCTTAGGAGAGCGGAGGAACACCGGGGAGCTGTTTTTT

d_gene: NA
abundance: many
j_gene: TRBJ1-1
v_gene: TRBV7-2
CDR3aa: CASSLVPTGLGNTEAFF
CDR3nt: TGTGCCAGCAGCTTAGTACCAACAGGGCTGGGGAACACTGAAGCTTTCTTT

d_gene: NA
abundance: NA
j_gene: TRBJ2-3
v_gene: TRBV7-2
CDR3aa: CASSLGGGMNTQYF
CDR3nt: TGTGCCAGCAGCTTAGGGGGCGGCATGAATACGCAGTATTTT